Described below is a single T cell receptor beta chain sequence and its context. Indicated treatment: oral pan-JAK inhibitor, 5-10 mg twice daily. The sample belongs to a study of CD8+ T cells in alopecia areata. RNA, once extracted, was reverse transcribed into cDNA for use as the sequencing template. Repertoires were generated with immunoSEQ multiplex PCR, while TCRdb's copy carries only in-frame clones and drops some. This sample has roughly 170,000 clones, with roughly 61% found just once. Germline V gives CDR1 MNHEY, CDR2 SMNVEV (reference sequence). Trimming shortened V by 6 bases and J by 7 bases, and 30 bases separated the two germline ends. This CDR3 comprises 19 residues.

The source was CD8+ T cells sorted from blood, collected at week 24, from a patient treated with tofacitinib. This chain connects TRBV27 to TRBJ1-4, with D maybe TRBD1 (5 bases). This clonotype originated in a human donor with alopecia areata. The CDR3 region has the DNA TGTGCCAGCAGCCCAGAGTGGGGGTCCGGGTCGTCTTTAGGTGAAAAACTGTTTTTT. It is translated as CASSPEWGSGSSLGEKLFF.